What follows are 10 T cell receptor beta chains derived from one specimen sequenced in a study of OX40 agonist ivuxolimab in advanced cancers. The method behind the library was the immunoSEQ multiplex PCR assay. TCRdb re-hosts the immuneACCESS table, in-frame sequences only. Its copies lack some clones; in the studies checked, an unresolved V gene accounts for under half of them, and the cause for the rest is not known. This sample holds 70,000 or so clones; almost 90% were observed only once. The ten largest make up 0.78% of the sample. The input for sequencing was CD4+ or CD8+ T cells sorted from blood, taken in a trial of the OX40 agonist ivuxolimab. These receptors came from an adult with an advanced solid tumor such as melanoma, head and neck, liver or kidney cancer.

The chain carries TRBV6-5 and TRBJ2-7; D is possibly TRBD2 (5 bases). The germline gives CDR1 MNHEY, CDR2 SVGAGI. This CDR3 has 10 residues. The V end lost 11 bases, the J end lost 5 bases, and 10 bases lay between the germline ends. The CDR3 is CAAGRNEQYF. CDR3 sequence (DNA): TGTGCCGCGGGCCGGAACGAGCAGTACTTC.

The chain joins TRBV28 to TRBJ2-2; 8 bases agree with TRBD1. V trimming: 5 bases; J trimming: 4 bases; junction bases outside the gene matches: 6. The CDR3 runs to 15 residues. Germline V gene lookup returns CDR1 MDHEN and CDR2 SYDVKM. CDR3 protein: CASSKGTGGTGELFF. Written as DNA, the CDR3 is TGTGCCAGCAGTAAAGGGACAGGAGGCACCGGGGAGCTGTTTTTT. The complete variable domain, with remaining parts taken from reference TRBV28 and TRBJ2-2, reads DVKVTQSSRYLVKRTGEKVFLECVQDMDHENMFWYRQDPGLGLRLIYFSYDVKMKEKGDIPEGYSVSREKKERFSLILESASTNQTSMYLCASSKGTGGTGELFFGEGSRLTVL.

The count of this clone is one. The V call is TRBV9, the J call TRBJ2-1; the D gene could be TRBD1 or TRBD2 (5 bases each). This CDR3 is 15 amino acids long. Germline V CDR1 and CDR2: SGDLS, YYNGEE. Trimming took off 6 bases at V and 1 base at J, with 14 bases between the two ends. CDR3 coding DNA: TGTGCCAGCACAGCTGGGACGGCATCCTACAATGAGCAGTTCTTC. Translating it yields CASTAGTASYNEQFF.

The chain has TRBV6-6 and TRBJ1-2; the D is unclear. This CDR3 spans 12 amino acids. V lost 7 bases to trimming and J lost 2 bases, with 8 bases between them. Germline V gives CDR1 MNHNY, CDR2 SVGAGI (reference sequence). As DNA, the CDR3 is TGTGCCAGCACAGCAGCGAACTATGGCTACACCTTC. It encodes CASTAANYGYTF.

The chain joins TRBV2 to TRBJ1-5; 7 nucleotides agree with TRBD1. The CDR3 runs to 15 residues. The trim removed 5 bases at V and 2 bases at J, leaving 6 bases unmatched. In germline, CDR1 is SNHLY, CDR2 FYNNEI. The CDR3, as DNA: TGTGCCAGCAGTAAGGGGGCCGAGGGCAATCAGCCCCAGCATTTT. This codes for CASSKGAEGNQPQHF.

This chain uses TRBV5-6 with TRBJ2-7; 10 positions agree with TRBD1. The CDR3 runs to 16 residues. Trimming removed 0 bases from V and 5 bases from J; junction bases left unmatched: 8. Germline CDR1 and CDR2: SGHDT and YYEEEE. The CDR3 DNA reads as TGTGCCAGCAGCTTGGTGGGGGGGACAGGGGATCACGAGCAGTACTTC. Encoded protein: CASSLVGGTGDHEQYF.

The rearrangement links TRBV19 to TRBJ2-7; TRBD1 aligns across 10 bases. V was clipped by 6 bases and J by 0 bases; unmatched bases: 2. The length of the CDR3 is 14 residues. In germline, CDR1 is LNHDA, CDR2 SQIVND (reference sequence). The CDR3 spells CASRRQGASYEQYF. DNA of the CDR3: TGTGCCAGTAGAAGACAGGGGGCCTCCTACGAGCAGTACTTC.

The chain links TRBV18 to TRBJ2-7; TRBD1 agrees at 7 bases. Germline V gene data show CDR1 as KGHSH and CDR2 as LQKENI. This CDR3 comprises 13 residues. V lost 3 bases and J lost 6; bases outside the gene matches: 5. The CDR3 region is CASSPSRQGEQYF. The DNA of the CDR3 is TGTGCCAGCTCACCTAGCCGACAGGGCGAGCAGTACTTC. Filled out from reference TRBV18 and TRBJ2-7, the complete variable domain reads NAGVMQNPRHLVRRRGQEARLRCSPMKGHSHVYWYRQLPEEGLKFMVYLQKENIIDESGMPKERFSAEFPKEGPSILRIQQVVRGDSAAYFCASSPSRQGEQYFGPGTRLTVT.

The chain couples TRBV11-2 to TRBJ2-4, with a weak D call TRBD2 (5 bases). The germline gives CDR1 SGHAT, CDR2 FQNNGV. Trimming pared 1 base from V and 7 bases from J, leaving 11 bases between. The CDR3 spans 14 residues. The CDR3 nucleotides are TGTGCCAGCAGCTTAGCCGGGGTTGAGAACATTCAGTACTTC. Translating gives CASSLAGVENIQYF.

This clone was detected only once. The chain recombines TRBV6-5 with TRBJ2-2; D ambiguous. Germline CDR1 MNHEY, CDR2 SVGAGI. V dropped 8 bases and J dropped 1 base, with 8 bases sitting between them. The CDR3 runs 13 residues. CDR3 DNA sequence: TGTGCCAGCGAAGCGCAGAACACCGGGGAGCTGTTTTTT. It translates to CASEAQNTGELFF.